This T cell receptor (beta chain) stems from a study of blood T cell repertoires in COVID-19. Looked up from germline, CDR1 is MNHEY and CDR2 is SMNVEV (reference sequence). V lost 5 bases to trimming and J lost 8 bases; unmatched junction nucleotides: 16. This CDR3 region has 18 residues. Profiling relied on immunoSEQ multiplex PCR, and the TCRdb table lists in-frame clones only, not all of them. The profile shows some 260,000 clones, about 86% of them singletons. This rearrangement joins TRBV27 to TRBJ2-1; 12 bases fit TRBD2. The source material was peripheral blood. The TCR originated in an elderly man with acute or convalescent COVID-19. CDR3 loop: CASSPPGLAGFSGDEQFF. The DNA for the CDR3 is TGTGCCAGCAGTCCACCCGGACTAGCGGGGTTTAGTGGGGATGAGCAGTTCTTC.